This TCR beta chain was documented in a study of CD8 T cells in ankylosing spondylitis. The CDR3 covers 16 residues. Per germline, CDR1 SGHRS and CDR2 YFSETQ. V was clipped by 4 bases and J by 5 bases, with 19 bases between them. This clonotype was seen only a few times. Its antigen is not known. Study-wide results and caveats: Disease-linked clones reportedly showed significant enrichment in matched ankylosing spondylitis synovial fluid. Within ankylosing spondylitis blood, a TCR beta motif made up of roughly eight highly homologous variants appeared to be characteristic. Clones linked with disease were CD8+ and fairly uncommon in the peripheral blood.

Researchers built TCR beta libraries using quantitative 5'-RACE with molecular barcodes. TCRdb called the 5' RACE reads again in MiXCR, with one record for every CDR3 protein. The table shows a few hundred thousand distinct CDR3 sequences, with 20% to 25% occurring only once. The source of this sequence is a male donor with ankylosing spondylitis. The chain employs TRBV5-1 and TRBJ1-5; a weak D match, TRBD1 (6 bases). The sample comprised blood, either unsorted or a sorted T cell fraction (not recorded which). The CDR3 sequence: CASSPSIGGSDQPQHF. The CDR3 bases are TGCGCCAGCAGCCCGTCCATAGGGGGGTCGGATCAGCCCCAGCATTTT.